This TCR beta chain emerged from a study of CD8+ T cells in alopecia areata. At the level of the study: The SALT score measured affected scalp surface percentage in treated patients. Findings and caveats of the study: Scalp samples also contribute reads from the resident alphabeta T cells found in normal skin. Possibly as an HLA-related effect, TCR sharing across patients appeared less clear than in mice.

V lost 5 bases to trimming and J lost 2 bases; unmatched junction nucleotides: 10. From germline, CDR1 is PRHDT and CDR2 FYEKMQ (reference sequence). There are 17 residues in the CDR3. cDNA reverse transcribed from extracted RNA served as the sequencing template. The data were produced by immunoSEQ multiplex PCR, yet TCRdb's version contains in-frame clones alone and is incomplete. Among over 150,000 clones listed, roughly 53% were seen once. With regard to this clone: Antigen specificity is unknown.

Treatment defined: oral pan-JAK inhibitor, 5-10 mg twice daily. In alopecia areata patients, both lesional scalp punch biopsies and peripheral blood were collected. This clonotype was obtained from a human donor with alopecia areata. The chain combines TRBV13 with TRBJ2-7; 12 bases line up with TRBD1. The specimen comprised CD8+ T cells sorted from blood, sampled at week 24, from a patient treated with tofacitinib. This CDR3 reads CASSEPTGTGGPYEQYF. CDR3 sequence (DNA): TGTGCCAGCAGCGAACCTACCGGGACAGGGGGCCCCTACGAGCAGTACTTC.